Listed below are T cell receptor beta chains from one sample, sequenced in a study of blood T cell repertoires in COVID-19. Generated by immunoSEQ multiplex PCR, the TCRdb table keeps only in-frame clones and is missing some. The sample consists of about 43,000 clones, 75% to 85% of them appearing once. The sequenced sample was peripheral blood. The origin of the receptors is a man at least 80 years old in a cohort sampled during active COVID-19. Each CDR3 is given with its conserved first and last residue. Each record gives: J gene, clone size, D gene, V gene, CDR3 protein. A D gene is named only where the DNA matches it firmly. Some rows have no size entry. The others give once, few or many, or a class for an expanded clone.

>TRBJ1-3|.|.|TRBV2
CASSEVGGHGNTIYF
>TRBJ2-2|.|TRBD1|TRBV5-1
CASSFGTGWTGELFF
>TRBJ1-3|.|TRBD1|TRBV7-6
CASSSHAGTGGGNTIYF
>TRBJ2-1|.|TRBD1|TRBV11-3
CASSARQGAGNEQFF
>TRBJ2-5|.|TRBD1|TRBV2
CASSQQGGETQYF
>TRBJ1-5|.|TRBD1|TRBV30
CAWTGQGSKQPQHF
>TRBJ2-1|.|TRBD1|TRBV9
CASSTRQGAGNEQFF
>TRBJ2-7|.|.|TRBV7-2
CASSSLDAASSYEQYF
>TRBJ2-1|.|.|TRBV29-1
CSVEDGRGASYNEQFF
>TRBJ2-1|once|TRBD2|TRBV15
CATSRVTSGSNEQFF
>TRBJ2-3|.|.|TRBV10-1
CASSDSPSTDTQYF
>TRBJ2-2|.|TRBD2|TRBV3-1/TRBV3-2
CASSRGGAAGELFF
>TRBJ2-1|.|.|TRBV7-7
CASSFMVSSYNEQFF
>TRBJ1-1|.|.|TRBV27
CASRAGRVTEAFF
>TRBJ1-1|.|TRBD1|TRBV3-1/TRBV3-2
CASSQKQGAQAFF
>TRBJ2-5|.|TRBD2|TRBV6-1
CASSARLAGVGETQYF
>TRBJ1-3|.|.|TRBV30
CAWGRGSGNTIYF
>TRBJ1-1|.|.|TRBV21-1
CASSKLTATDGNTEAFF
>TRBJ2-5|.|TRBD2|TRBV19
CASSLRGRTSGDQETQYF
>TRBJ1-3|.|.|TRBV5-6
CASSAQRSTGNTIYF
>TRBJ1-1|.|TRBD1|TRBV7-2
CASSYRDRGTEAFF
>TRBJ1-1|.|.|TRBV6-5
CASSYSLNTEAFF
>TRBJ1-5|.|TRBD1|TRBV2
CASSRDRGRDQPQHF
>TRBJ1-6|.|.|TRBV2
CASSVGPINSPLHF
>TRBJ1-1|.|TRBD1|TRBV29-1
CSVDRGTEAFF
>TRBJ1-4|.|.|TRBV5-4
CASSLAKGGEKLFF
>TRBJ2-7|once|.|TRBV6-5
CASSYKGTMLYEQYF
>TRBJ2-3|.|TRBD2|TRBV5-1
CASSLPGGLAQYF
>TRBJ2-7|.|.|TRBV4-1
CASSQERQGYGQYF
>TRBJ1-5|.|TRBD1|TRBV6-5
CASSSTGKGQPQHF
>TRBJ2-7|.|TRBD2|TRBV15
CATSIRLAKSYEQYF
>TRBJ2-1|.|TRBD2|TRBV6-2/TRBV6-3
CASSLTSGRWDEQFF
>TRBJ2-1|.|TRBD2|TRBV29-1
CSVEGFGGRAYNEQFF
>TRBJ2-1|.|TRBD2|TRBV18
CASSPPSRGGPAEQFF
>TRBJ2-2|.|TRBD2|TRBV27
CASSLGGLGSGELFF
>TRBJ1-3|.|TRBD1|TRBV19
CASNGQGVAGNTIYF
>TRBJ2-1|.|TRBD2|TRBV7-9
CASSPDGGGRTYNEQFF
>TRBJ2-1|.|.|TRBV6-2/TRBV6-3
CASSYSRHNEQFF
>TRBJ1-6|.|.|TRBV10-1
CASSEPGLRAPLHF
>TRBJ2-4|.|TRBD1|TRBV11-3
CASSGDRGNIQYF
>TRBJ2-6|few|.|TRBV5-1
CASSLRVTDSGANVLTF
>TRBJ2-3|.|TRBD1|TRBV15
CATSSETGGTDTQYF
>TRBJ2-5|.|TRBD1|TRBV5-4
CASSPDRGRQTQYF
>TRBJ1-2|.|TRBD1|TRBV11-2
CASSSQAGGNYGYTF
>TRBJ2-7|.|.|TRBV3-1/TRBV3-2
CASSRKGGGYEQYF
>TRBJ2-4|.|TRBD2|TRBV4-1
CASSQAIAGSGNIQYF
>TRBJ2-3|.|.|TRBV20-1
CSARDIDTQYF
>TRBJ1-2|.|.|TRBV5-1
CASSLGQASYGYTF
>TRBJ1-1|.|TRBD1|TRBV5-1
CASLQGPDTEAFF
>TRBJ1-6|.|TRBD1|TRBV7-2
CASSLLPGQGDSPLHF
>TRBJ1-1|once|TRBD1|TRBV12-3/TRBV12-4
CASSLDRVVAFF
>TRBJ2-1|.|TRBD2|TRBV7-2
CASSLVASGSYNEQFF
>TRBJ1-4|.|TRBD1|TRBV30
CAWSHWTGSRGEKLFF